The rows below give T cell receptor beta chains drawn from one sample of a study of Ad26.COV2.S vaccination and SARS-CoV-2 variants. Sequenced by immunoSEQ multiplex PCR; TCRdb stores in-frame clones only, minus some. Of about 400,000 clones detected, approximately 92% appear once; the ten largest clones hold less than 2%. Sequenced material: peripheral blood, taken in a trial of Ad26.COV2.S vaccine versus placebo. Every receptor here comes from a person aged 18 to 65 who received the Ad26.COV2.S COVID-19 vaccine or a placebo. Both conserved end residues are part of each CDR3. D genes are given only for firm matches. The listing skips clone size in some rows; elsewhere it reads once, few, many or a size class.

clone_size	v_call	d_call	j_call	cdr3_nt	cdr3_aa
.	TRBV16	.	TRBJ2-4	TGTGCCAGCAGCCGAGGATCAAGGGAGGCCAAAAACATTCAGTACTTC	CASSRGSREAKNIQYF
.	TRBV10-3	.	TRBJ1-1	TGTGCCATCAGTGAGGGGTCGAGGGGCGAAGCTTTCTTT	CAISEGSRGEAFF
few	TRBV6-5	.	TRBJ1-5	TGTGCCAGCAGTTTGTCAGGCAATCAGCCCCAGCATTTT	CASSLSGNQPQHF
.	TRBV30	.	TRBJ1-5	TGTGCCTGGAGTGGGGTCACTCAGCCCCAGCATTTT	CAWSGVTQPQHF
.	TRBV19	TRBD2	TRBJ2-7	TGTGCCAGTAGCCCTGGACTAGCGGGGGCTGGGGAGCAGTACTTC	CASSPGLAGAGEQYF
.	TRBV18	.	TRBJ1-1	TGTGCCAGCTCACCGCCGGGCGGGGGGGACGCTGAAGCTTTCTTT	CASSPPGGGDAEAFF
.	TRBV7-9	.	TRBJ1-1	TGTGCCAGCAGCTTGATGGGTTTGAACACTGAAGCTTTCTTT	CASSLMGLNTEAFF
.	TRBV19	TRBD2	TRBJ2-7	TGTGCCAGTAGGAGACTAGCCGACTCCTACGAGCAGTACTTC	CASRRLADSYEQYF
.	TRBV30	.	TRBJ1-3	TGTGCCTGGGATCATGGTCACACCATATATTTT	CAWDHGHTIYF
.	TRBV25-1	.	TRBJ1-2	TGTGCCAGCATCGGGGAGTTGGCAGGGGCGACATATGGCTACACCTTC	CASIGELAGATYGYTF
once	TRBV19	.	TRBJ2-1	TGTGCCAGTAGTATCGACAGGTTGGCGGATGAGCAGTTCTTC	CASSIDRLADEQFF
once	TRBV28	.	TRBJ2-3	TGTGCCATCGCACTGATCGAGGGCCTGAGGGGGGATACGCAGTATTTT	CAIALIEGLRGDTQYF
.	TRBV4-3	.	TRBJ1-2	TGCGCCAGCAGCCAAGATTATGGCAGCTACTATGGCTACACCTTC	CASSQDYGSYYGYTF
.	TRBV12-3/TRBV12-4	.	TRBJ1-2	TGTGCCAGCACCTCACTCTATGGCTACACCTTC	CASTSLYGYTF
.	TRBV12-5	.	TRBJ1-1	TGTGCTAGTGGTATGGACGCATGGGCCACTGAAGCTTTCTTT	CASGMDAWATEAFF
.	TRBV10-3	.	TRBJ2-5	TGTGCCATCAGTGAGTCGGGTTGGGGGGAAGAGACCCAGTACTTC	CAISESGWGEETQYF
.	TRBV7-2	.	TRBJ1-6	TGTGCCAGCAGCTCGAAGACAGGTTATAATTCACCCCTCCACTTT	CASSSKTGYNSPLHF
.	TRBV9	TRBD1	TRBJ2-4	TGTGCCAGCAGCCCCCGGACAGGGTTTGACATTCAGTACTTC	CASSPRTGFDIQYF
.	TRBV24-1	TRBD1	TRBJ1-2	TGTGCCACCAAGAATACAGGGGATTATGGCTACACCTTC	CATKNTGDYGYTF
.	TRBV7-7	.	TRBJ2-5	TGTGCCAGCAGCTTAGTTGCAGGGGTTGGGGGAGAGACCCAGTACTTC	CASSLVAGVGGETQYF
.	TRBV23-1	.	TRBJ2-5	TGCGCCAGCAGTCGGGTAGGGATGGAGACCCAGTACTTC	CASSRVGMETQYF
.	TRBV5-1	TRBD2	TRBJ2-1	TGCGCCAGCAGCTTCGCGGGGGGCCACAATGAGCAGTTCTTC	CASSFAGGHNEQFF
.	TRBV11-2	.	TRBJ2-7	TGTGCCAGCAGCTTAGAAGAGCAGTACTTC	CASSLEEQYF
.	TRBV19	TRBD1	TRBJ2-7	TGTGCCAGTAGTTCCGGGACAGGGAACCCCTACGAGCAGTACTTC	CASSSGTGNPYEQYF